Following are 15 T cell receptor beta chains from one sample sequenced in a study of CD8+CD57+ T cells in acquired aplastic anemia. Both TCR beta VDJ combination and CDR3 sequence profiling were carried out. Genomic DNA was the template for this profiling. TCRdb reanalysed the reads using MiXCR and keeps one entry per CDR3 protein. This sample carries 400,000 to 600,000 distinct CDR3 sequences, around a third of them seen once, and the ten largest clones take less than 0.85%. Selection for sequencing was limited to patients who had shown CD8+CD57+ cell expansion by flow cytometry. Sequencing input: sorted CD4+, CD8+, or CD8+CD57+ T cells (not recorded which) from PBMCs. All receptors come from a human donor with aplastic anemia.

The chain links TRBV29-1 to TRBJ2-7; 9 bases align to TRBD2. This CDR3 spans 13 amino acids. CDR1 is SQVTM, CDR2 ANQGSEA, per germline. With V trimmed by 8 bases and J by 1 base, 6 bases remained unmatched. DNA of the CDR3: TGCAGCTCCGGGACTAGCTTGTCCTACGAGCAGTACTTC. Amino acids: CSSGTSLSYEQYF.

This clonotype has ten or more counts. This chain connects TRBV12-3 or TRBV12-4 to TRBJ1-5; D is undetermined. V was pared by 4 bases and J by 2 bases, with 6 bases between. The CDR3 length is 13 residues. The CDR3 coding sequence is TGTGCCAGCAGTTATGGGCGCAATCAGCCCCAGCATTTT. Translated, it gives CASSYGRNQPQHF.

In this sample, this clonotype turned up many times. This chain connects TRBV29-1 to TRBJ2-1; 12 positions agree with TRBD2. The CDR3 covers 11 residues. Germline assignment: CDR1 SQVTM and CDR2 ANQGSEA. The V segment lost 6 bases and the J segment 10 bases; nucleotides outside the gene matches: 1. This chain's CDR3 is CSVGTSGEQFF. In DNA form, the CDR3 reads TGCAGCGTCGGGACTAGCGGGGAGCAGTTCTTC.

The chain couples TRBV6-2 or TRBV6-3 to TRBJ1-4, with D possibly TRBD1 on 5 matching bases. Germline CDR1 MNHEY, CDR2 SVGEGT. The CDR3 spans 13 residues. The V gene lost 6 bases and the J gene lost 11 bases, with 16 bases spanning the gap. CDR3: CASSSGASGKLFF. The CDR3 region has the DNA TGTGCCAGCAGCTCCGGGGCCTCAGGCAAACTGTTTTTT.

The CDR3 region is CASSLPLGGGQPQHF. The CDR3 coding sequence is TGTGCCAGCAGCTTACCCCTCGGGGGGGGTCAGCCCCAGCATTTT. V gene TRBV7-3 combines with J gene TRBJ1-5, with TRBD1 as a possible D gene (5 bases). The germline gives CDR1 SGHTA, CDR2 FQGTGA. The CDR3 consists of 15 residues. V was cut by 2 bases and J by 6 bases, with 14 bases left in between.

This clonotype occurred many times. This chain links TRBV15 with TRBJ2-7; D gene unclear. CDR1 and CDR2 from the germline V gene are LNHNV and YYDKDF (reference sequence). Trimming took off 0 bases at V and 0 bases at J, with 9 bases between the two ends. The CDR3 is 15 residues long. The CDR3 spells CATSRDRAGSYEQYF. The CDR3 coding sequence is TGTGCCACCAGCAGAGATCGGGCAGGCTCCTACGAGCAGTACTTC. Combining the CDR3 with reference TRBV15 and TRBJ2-7 gives the whole variable domain DAMVIQNPRYQVTQFGKPVTLSCSQTLNHNVMYWYQQKSSQAPKLLFHYYDKDFNNEADTPDNFQSRRPNTSFCFLDIRSPGLGDTAMYLCATSRDRAGSYEQYFGPGTRLTVT.

The genes are TRBV25-1 and TRBJ1-2; possibly TRBD1 for D (5 bases). CDR1 and CDR2 (germline): MGHDK, SYGVNS. The CDR3 has 16 amino acids. V gave up 11 bases and J gave up 5 bases, with 27 bases separating them. Here the CDR3 DNA reads TGTGCCTGGAGTACGGACCGATCAGAAAGGGGTTATGGCTACACCTTC. Its translation is CAWSTDRSERGYGYTF.

This clonotype was picked up many times. The V gene is TRBV24-1, the J gene TRBJ2-3; D not resolved. This CDR3 is 15 amino acids long. Germline V CDR1 and CDR2: KGHDR, SFDVKD. Trimming took 3 bases from V and 0 from J, leaving 9 bases between them. The chain's CDR3 is CATSDAGSSTDTQYF. The CDR3 DNA is TGTGCCACCAGTGATGCAGGTTCTAGCACAGATACGCAGTATTTT.

CDR3: CSVEERDLRGYTF. DNA of the CDR3: TGCAGCGTTGAGGAGAGGGACCTTCGAGGCTACACCTTC. The rearrangement uses TRBV29-1 and TRBJ1-2, with TRBD1 as a possible D gene (5 bases). The CDR3 consists of 13 residues. V gave up 3 bases and J gave up 8 bases, with 16 bases separating them. Germline V CDR1 and CDR2: SQVTM, ANQGSEA.

This clonotype was detected ten times or more. The genes are TRBV2 and TRBJ2-5, with D perhaps matching TRBD1 (5 bases). Germline V gene data show CDR1 as SNHLY and CDR2 as FYNNEI. There are 13 residues in the CDR3. The ends were cut back, 5 bases at V and 5 bases at J, with 12 bases in the middle. The CDR3: CASSRGMGETQYF. The CDR3 DNA sequence: TGTGCCAGCAGTAGGGGCATGGGGGAGACCCAGTACTTC.

The sample holds many counts of this clonotype. V is TRBV7-2 and J is TRBJ2-7; 7 bases fit TRBD1. Losses at the gene ends were 1 base for V and 2 bases for J; bases not matched to a gene: 5. Per germline, CDR1 SGHTA and CDR2 FQGNSA. The CDR3 is made up of 15 amino acids. CDR3 sequence reads: CASSLVQGFTYEQYF. CDR3 bases: TGTGCCAGCAGCTTAGTACAGGGGTTCACCTACGAGCAGTACTTC.

The rearrangement joins TRBV11-2 to TRBJ2-2; no reliable D call. The V and J ends lost 1 base and 3 bases respectively, with 15 bases between them. The germline V gene encodes CDR1 SGHAT and CDR2 FQNNGV. The length of the CDR3 is 17 residues. The CDR3 loop reads CASSLVPGPGDTGELFF. In DNA form, the CDR3 reads TGTGCCAGCAGCTTAGTTCCTGGCCCGGGCGACACCGGGGAGCTGTTTTTT.

This clonotype appeared a few times. V gene TRBV4-2 combines with J gene TRBJ2-5; 7 nucleotides line up with TRBD2. V was clipped by 1 base and J by 5 bases; unmatched bases: 4. The germline V gene encodes CDR1 LGHNA and CDR2 YNFKEQ. The CDR3 is 14 amino acids. The CDR3 DNA is TGTGCCAGCAGCCAAGGACTAGCTTCCGAGACCCAGTACTTC. It yields the protein CASSQGLASETQYF.

This chain uses TRBV29-1 with TRBJ1-1, with D hard to call. The CDR3 contains 16 residues. Germline V gene data show CDR1 as SQVTM and CDR2 as ANQGSEA. Trimming took off 4 bases at V and 0 bases at J, with 18 bases between the two ends. The CDR3 sequence: CSVGYSGDQMNTEAFF. The DNA of the CDR3 is TGCAGCGTTGGTTACAGTGGGGATCAAATGAACACTGAAGCTTTCTTT.

This clonotype was found a few times. A read error may explain this, as a much larger clone is one base away. The chain combines TRBV2 with TRBJ2-7; maybe TRBD2 (6 bases). The CDR3 contains 14 residues. Per the germline V gene, CDR1 is SNHLY and CDR2 is FYNNEI. The CDR3 DNA reads TGTGCCGGCAGTGACCAGACTAGACTCTACGAGCAGTACTTC. It is translated as CAGSDQTRLYEQYF.